One and the same sample provided the 11 T cell receptor beta chains below, sequenced in a study of T cells in Graves' hyperthyroidism and ophthalmopathy. Amplification of TCR beta CDR3 regions was performed using RNA transcripts as template. RT-PCR in the first round (using the HTBI primer set) targeted the TCR CDR3. TCRdb reprocessed the multiplex PCR reads with MiXCR, giving one entry per CDR3 protein. The sample has approximately 610,000 distinct CDR3 sequences; about 15% are singletons. The sample taken for sequencing was blood. These receptors were obtained from a woman between 40 and 50 years old with Graves' ophthalmopathy.

The table lists this clonotype with a few counts. A clone one base away is much larger, so this may be a read error. V usage is TRBV5-5 and J usage is TRBJ2-2; D is unclear. The ends were cut back, 5 bases at V and 4 bases at J, with 9 bases in the middle. There are 13 residues in the CDR3. Germline CDR1 reads SGHKS; CDR2 reads YYEKEE (reference sequence). The CDR3 nucleotides are TGTGCCAGCAGTTTCGACTTCACCGGGGAGCTGTTTTTT. Translation gives CASSFDFTGELFF.

This clonotype has ten or more counts. The V and J genes are TRBV28 and TRBJ2-5, with a tentative D call TRBD1 (6 bases). Germline V lookup: CDR1 MDHEN, CDR2 SYDVKM. This CDR3 comprises 14 residues. Trimming shortened V by 5 bases and J by 3 bases, and 13 bases separated the two germline ends. The CDR3 region is CASSPQGNKETQYF. The CDR3 coding sequence is TGTGCCAGCAGTCCACAGGGAAACAAAGAGACCCAGTACTTC.

This clonotype was detected many times. The chain joins TRBV19 to TRBJ2-7; D uncertain. The length of the CDR3 is 13 residues. The germline V gene encodes CDR1 LNHDA and CDR2 SQIVND (reference sequence). V lost 8 bases to trimming and J lost 2 bases, with 13 bases between them. The CDR3 DNA reads TGTGCCAGTGCGAGGACGGATACCTACGAGCAGTACTTC. Amino acids: CASARTDTYEQYF.

This clonotype was detected many times. The chain is built from TRBV28 and TRBJ2-5, with D perhaps TRBD1 or TRBD2 (5 bases each). The CDR3 contains 16 residues. Germline lookup yields CDR1 MDHEN and CDR2 SYDVKM. Trimming removed 2 bases at V and 5 bases at J, with 18 bases between. This chain's CDR3 is CASSLPRGMGRETQYF. CDR3 coding DNA: TGTGCCAGCAGTTTACCACGGGGCATGGGCCGGGAGACCCAGTACTTC.

Ten or more counts support this clonotype. The chain joins TRBV27 to TRBJ2-5, with 9 bases matching TRBD2. The CDR3 runs 14 residues. With V trimmed by 2 bases and J by 9 bases, 7 bases remained unmatched. Germline assignment: CDR1 MNHEY and CDR2 SMNVEV (reference sequence). CDR3 in amino acids: CASSLGGRVGAQYF. In nucleotides, the CDR3 is TGTGCCAGCAGTTTAGGCGGGAGGGTAGGGGCCCAGTACTTC.

The chain employs TRBV7-2 and TRBJ1-2, with D maybe TRBD1 (5 bases). The V and J ends lost 5 bases and 0 bases respectively, with 10 bases between them. Germline values: CDR1 SGHTA, CDR2 FQGNSA. The CDR3 spans 14 residues. CDR3 DNA: TGTGCCAGCAGCGCCAGACAGACTAACTATGGCTACACCTTC. It codes for CASSARQTNYGYTF.

This sequence joins TRBV29-1 and TRBJ2-2, with D possibly TRBD1 on 6 matching bases. Germline CDR1 reads SQVTM; CDR2 reads ANQGSEA. There are 14 residues in the CDR3. V dropped 6 bases and J dropped 2 bases, with 13 bases sitting between them. DNA for the CDR3: TGCAGCGTGCCAGGACAGACTAACACCGGGGAGCTGTTTTTT. Protein sequence: CSVPGQTNTGELFF.

The V and J genes are TRBV15 and TRBJ1-1, with a weak D call TRBD1 (6 bases). CDR1 and CDR2 from the germline V gene are LNHNV and YYDKDF (reference sequence). The V end was cut by 5 bases, the J end by 3 bases, with 16 bases between. The CDR3 has 15 amino acids. The CDR3 region has the DNA TGTGCCACCAGCCACCCCCCCACAGGGCACACTGAAGCTTTCTTT. This gives the protein CATSHPPTGHTEAFF. The full variable domain, completed using reference TRBV15 and TRBJ1-1, is DAMVIQNPRYQVTQFGKPVTLSCSQTLNHNVMYWYQQKSSQAPKLLFHYYDKDFNNEADTPDNFQSRRPNTSFCFLDIRSPGLGDTAMYLCATSHPPTGHTEAFFGQGTRLTVV.

V usage is TRBV28 and J usage is TRBJ2-5; D is undetermined. V lost 2 bases, J lost 0 bases, and 4 bases lay in between. In germline, CDR1 is MDHEN, CDR2 SYDVKM. The CDR3 runs to 13 residues. CDR3 in DNA: TGTGCCAGCAGTTTAACCCACCAAGAGACCCAGTACTTC. It translates to CASSLTHQETQYF.

V gene TRBV20-1 combines with J gene TRBJ2-7, with 9 bases identical to TRBD2. Germline CDR1 reads DFQATT; CDR2 reads SNEGSKA (reference sequence). V lost 4 bases and J lost 3; bases outside the gene matches: 16. This CDR3 spans 17 amino acids. CDR3 amino acids: CSAITPLAGVGYYEQYF. The CDR3 nucleotides read TGCAGTGCTATTACCCCTTTAGCGGGAGTAGGGTACTACGAGCAGTACTTC.

This clonotype was counted ten times or more. CDR3 sequence (DNA): TGTGCCAGCAGTTCCCCCACAGGAGACTATGGCTACACCTTC. It encodes CASSSPTGDYGYTF. The J gene is TRBJ1-2, the V gene TRBV28; the D gene is possibly TRBD1 (5 bases). Germline V gene sequence: CDR1 MDHEN, CDR2 SYDVKM. The CDR3 sequence is 14 residues long. V lost 4 bases and J lost 3, with 12 bases in between.